A single sample is the source of the 7 T cell receptor beta chains below, sequenced in a study of cytomegalovirus exposure and HLA in healthy donors. The PCR ran on 60 Vbeta and 13 Jbeta primers. Measured with immunoSEQ multiplex PCR; TCRdb has only the in-frame clones, and not every one. The sample yields more than 85,000 clones, around 85% seen once. Sequenced sample: PBMCs. These receptors all stem from a middle-aged man in good health and CMV-seronegative.

This clone came up a few times. The chain links TRBV7-8 to TRBJ2-5; 7 nucleotides agree with TRBD2. Germline CDR1 is SGHVS and CDR2 is FQNEAQ. V lost 3 bases and J lost 2; bases outside the gene matches: 9. This CDR3 is 16 amino acids long. Here the CDR3 DNA reads TGTGCCAGCAGCTTCACAGTTCCTAGCGGACAAGAGACCCAGTACTTC. Protein sequence: CASSFTVPSGQETQYF.

The CDR3 coding sequence is TGTGCCATCAGTGACAAAACAGGAAACGAGCAGTACTTC. Amino acids: CAISDKTGNEQYF. This sequence joins TRBV10-3 and TRBJ2-7, with a possible D match to TRBD1 (5 bases). The V gene's germline CDR1 is ENHRY and CDR2 SYGVKD. This CDR3 region has 13 residues. Trimming took 3 bases from V and 5 from J, leaving 11 bases between them.

The V gene is TRBV12-5, the J gene TRBJ1-1; TRBD1 is a possible D gene (6 bases). CDR1 is LGHNT and CDR2 is FRNRAP in the germline V gene. The CDR3 loop spans 14 amino acids. V was shortened by 2 bases and J by 4 bases, with 11 bases between the two germline ends. CDR3 in amino acids: CASGLSGGGTEAFF. The CDR3 nucleotides are TGTGCTAGTGGTTTGTCGGGGGGCGGCACTGAAGCTTTCTTT.

This sequence joins TRBV5-4 and TRBJ1-1; possible D gene TRBD1, 5 bases. In germline, CDR1 is SGHNT, CDR2 YYREEE (reference sequence). V lost 0 bases and J 6 bases, leaving 9 bases between the germline ends. CDR3 length: 13 amino acids. CDR3 sequence reads: CASSLVRGAEAFF. The CDR3 DNA follows: TGTGCCAGCAGCTTGGTAAGGGGTGCTGAAGCTTTCTTT.

The chain uses TRBV5-1 and TRBJ2-7, with a possible D match to TRBD1 (6 bases). Between the trimmed V and J ends, which lost 4 bases and 6 bases, there was a span of 11 bases. This CDR3 has 12 amino acids. Germline V gives CDR1 SGHRS, CDR2 YFSETQ. CDR3: CASSLNRVEQYF. CDR3 nucleotide sequence: TGCGCCAGCAGCCTAAACAGGGTCGAGCAGTACTTC.

This chain links TRBV6-6 with TRBJ2-2; tentatively, D is TRBD1 (6 bases). V lost 7 bases, J lost 6 bases, and 9 bases lay in between. The CDR3 contains 12 residues. Looked up from germline, CDR1 is MNHNY and CDR2 is SVGAGI (reference sequence). CDR3 protein: CASTNRAGELFF. CDR3 nucleotides: TGTGCCAGCACTAACAGGGCCGGGGAGCTGTTTTTT.

This chain uses TRBV9 with TRBJ1-1; D unresolved. Germline lookup yields CDR1 SGDLS and CDR2 YYNGEE. V was clipped by 4 bases and J by 3 bases, with 16 bases between them. The CDR3 consists of 15 residues. The CDR3 bases are TGTGCCAGCAGCCCCATGTACGGCCGGGACACTGAAGCTTTCTTT. It is translated as CASSPMYGRDTEAFF.